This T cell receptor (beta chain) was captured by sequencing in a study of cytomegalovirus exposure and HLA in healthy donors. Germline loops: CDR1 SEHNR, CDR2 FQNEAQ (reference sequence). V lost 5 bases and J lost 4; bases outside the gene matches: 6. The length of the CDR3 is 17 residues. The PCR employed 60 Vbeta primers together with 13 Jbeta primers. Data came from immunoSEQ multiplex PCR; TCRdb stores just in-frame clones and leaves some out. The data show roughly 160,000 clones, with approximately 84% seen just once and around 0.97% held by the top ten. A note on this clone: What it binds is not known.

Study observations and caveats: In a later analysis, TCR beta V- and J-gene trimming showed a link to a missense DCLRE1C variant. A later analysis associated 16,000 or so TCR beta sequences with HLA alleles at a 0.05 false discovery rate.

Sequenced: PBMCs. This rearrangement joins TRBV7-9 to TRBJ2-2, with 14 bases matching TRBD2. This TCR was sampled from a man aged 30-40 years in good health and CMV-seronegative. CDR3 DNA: TGTGCCAGCAGCGGACTAGCGGGAGGTAGGAGCACCGGGGAGCTGTTTTTT. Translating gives CASSGLAGGRSTGELFF.